The entry below describes one T cell receptor (beta chain). This specimen belongs to a study of blood T cell repertoires in COVID-19. Study at large: Samples representing acute and convalescent COVID-19 were sourced from the United States, Italy and Spain. From T cells, B-cell-depleted T cells, or PBMCs came the material, which was cDNA or gDNA.

Original data processing: Using reference gene primer amplification, nucleated cell counts were estimated. Libraries were prepared by immunoSEQ multiplex PCR; TCRdb keeps only in-frame clonotypes and omits some of them. The V and J calls and clone size come from that table; D and trimming were worked out from the DNA. Of over 50,000 clones listed, less than 90% were seen once; the top ten hold about a tenth. The CDR3 has 17 amino acids. In germline, CDR1 is SGHTS, CDR2 YDEGEE. Trimming removed 4 bases from V and 0 bases from J, with 19 bases in between. This receptor was identified in a human donor in a cohort sampled during active COVID-19. The sequencing input was peripheral blood. The J gene is TRBJ1-2, the V gene TRBV5-8, with no clear D. The CDR3 sequence: CASSRQAFLPTNYGYTF. CDR3 DNA sequence: TGTGCCAGCAGCCGCCAGGCCTTCCTACCTACTAACTATGGCTACACCTTC.